The sequence of this T cell receptor beta chain was determined in a study of blood T cell repertoires in COVID-19. Germline assignment: CDR1 SGHRS and CDR2 YFSETQ. After removal of 4 bases from V and 7 bases from J, the junction contained 7 bases not matched to a gene. This CDR3 comprises 16 residues. The repertoire was sequenced with immunoSEQ multiplex PCR; TCRdb's copy has only in-frame clones and lacks some. The data hold approximately 200,000 clones, with 85% to 90% observed a single time. The V gene is TRBV5-1, the J gene TRBJ2-1; 14 nucleotides align to TRBD2. Sequenced material: PBMCs or T cells enriched from blood (not recorded which). This receptor was obtained from a man aged 30 to 45 who had recovered from COVID-19. CDR3 protein: CASSPPRTSGRNEQFF. The CDR3 DNA sequence: TGCGCCAGCAGCCCACCGAGGACTAGCGGGAGGAATGAGCAGTTCTTC.